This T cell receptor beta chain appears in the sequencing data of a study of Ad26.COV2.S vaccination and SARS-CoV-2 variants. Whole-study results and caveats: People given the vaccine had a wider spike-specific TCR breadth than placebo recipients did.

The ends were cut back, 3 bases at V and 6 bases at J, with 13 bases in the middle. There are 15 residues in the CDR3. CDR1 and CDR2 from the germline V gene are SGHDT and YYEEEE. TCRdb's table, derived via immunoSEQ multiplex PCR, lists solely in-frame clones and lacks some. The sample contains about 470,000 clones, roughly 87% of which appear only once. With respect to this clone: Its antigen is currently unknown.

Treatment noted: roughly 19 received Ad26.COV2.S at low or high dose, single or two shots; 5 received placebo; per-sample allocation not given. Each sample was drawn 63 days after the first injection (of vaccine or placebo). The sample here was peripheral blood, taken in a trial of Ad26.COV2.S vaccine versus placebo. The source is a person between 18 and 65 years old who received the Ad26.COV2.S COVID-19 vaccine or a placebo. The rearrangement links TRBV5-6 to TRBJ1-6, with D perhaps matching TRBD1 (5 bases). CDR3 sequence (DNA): TGTGCCAGCAGCTGGGCCACAGGATCTAATTCACCCCTCCACTTT. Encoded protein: CASSWATGSNSPLHF.